This T cell receptor beta chain was recovered during a study of a mutant IDH1 vaccine in newly diagnosed glioma (dated by TCRdb to the early 2020s). Some background on the complete study: Vaccination began 4-6 weeks after radiotherapy alone, or alongside temozolomide cycles in the chemotherapy-containing groups. Of the 30 to 35 treated patients, 62.5% were male and around 38% were female, and a mean age of 40.4 years was recorded. Before enrollment, patients had received standard therapy of radiotherapy alone, temozolomide alone, or radiochemotherapy with temozolomide; most received the combination. The week-35 safety follow-up took place at visit V12, and the week-47 end of study took place at visit V13. Peripheral blood was drawn at six visits: V03 (baseline), V05, V07, V10, V12 and V13. Longitudinal TCRB deep sequencing was done for 25 to 30 treated patients, wherever samples were available for exploratory analyses.

What the work shows at the level of the full study, not this receptor alone: According to the authors, sample limitations meant that analyses of patient blood samples could not be reproduced. PBMC samples for TCRB deep sequencing were selected based on availability. Pseudoprogression appeared unrelated to alterations in the top peripheral T cell clonotypes detected by TCRB sequencing. Vaccine-induced immune responses across multiple MHC alleles were detected in approximately 93% of patients.

The library was made by the immunoSEQ multiplex PCR assay. Rearranged TCR beta chain sequences were amplified with the hsTCRB Kit following the manufacturer's protocol. TCRB libraries were sequenced on an Illumina MiSeq. In the original analysis: The kit vendor's proprietary platform handled demultiplexing, trimming and gene mapping. Drawn from immuneACCESS, this table holds only the in-frame rearrangements with V and J called that TCRdb kept. Clones are partly lost; checked studies trace under half to an unresolved V gene and leave the rest unexplained. That table is the source of V, J and clone size, and D and trimming were worked out from the DNA. The sample profile shows 70,000 or so clones; around 87% of them were found once. The ten largest clones represent about 2% of the sample. The meaning of the sample's time point label: week 35, safety follow-up. Each vaccine dose was 300 ug of a 20-mer mutant IDH1 peptide in Montanide, given subcutaneously with topical imiquimod. Patients were given eight vaccinations, in weeks 1, 3, 5, 7, 11, 15, 19 and 23, which matched visits V03 through V10. The donors had newly diagnosed IDH1-mutant astrocytomas of WHO grade 3 or 4 that showed loss of nuclear ATRX. The samples were drawn from NOA16, a multicentre, single-arm, open-label phase I trial in Germany that tested a mutant IDH1 peptide vaccine in humans for the first time. Genomic DNA for TCRB sequencing was isolated from EDTA blood with the DNeasy Blood and Tissue Kit.

On this clone itself: The specificity of this receptor is unknown. One base away there is no much larger clone; base qualities are not given.

Sequences MNHNY (CDR1) and SVGAGI (CDR2) are obtained from the germline V gene (reference sequence). The V and J ends are trimmed by 2 bases and 0 bases, leaving 9 bases between them. The CDR3 contains 15 residues, cysteine and phenylalanine counted. Only CDR3 DNA remains: 45 bases, in frame from the first base. The sequence joins TRBV6-6 to TRBJ2-3, and TRBD1 may be the D gene, going by 6 matching bases. The clonotype originates from a man younger than 40 with glioma. Specimen: PBMCs, collected from a glioma patient whose treatment included an IDH1 peptide vaccine. The nucleotide sequence reads as follows: TGTGCCAGCAGTTACGCCAGGGGAAGCACAGATACGCAGTATTTT. Translation gives CASSYARGSTDTQYF.